This T cell receptor (beta chain) was captured in a study of T cell repertoires in cytomegalovirus infection. The CDR3 loop spans 15 amino acids. V was pared by 0 bases and J by 2 bases, with 0 bases of the junction left unmatched. From germline, CDR1 is SGHTA and CDR2 FQGNSA. This clonotype has a count of ten or more. The antigen is undetermined. TCRdb fed the reads into MiXCR, producing one record per CDR3 protein. The sample yields roughly 570,000 distinct CDR3 sequences, about 40% seen once. General observations from the study: The ex vivo response showed dominance by HLA-C-restricted CMV-specific TCR beta clonotypes.

This TCR was sampled from a human donor in good health (CMV status not recorded). Some clones in this sample may be carry-over from other donors' samples. The material sequenced was cultured PBMCs, taken from culture after CMV antigen stimulation. This rearrangement joins TRBV7-2 to TRBJ2-1; 8 bases match TRBD2. The CDR3 is CASSLAGGAYNEQFF. The CDR3 DNA follows: TGTGCCAGCAGCTTAGCCGGGGGGGCCTACAATGAGCAGTTCTTC.